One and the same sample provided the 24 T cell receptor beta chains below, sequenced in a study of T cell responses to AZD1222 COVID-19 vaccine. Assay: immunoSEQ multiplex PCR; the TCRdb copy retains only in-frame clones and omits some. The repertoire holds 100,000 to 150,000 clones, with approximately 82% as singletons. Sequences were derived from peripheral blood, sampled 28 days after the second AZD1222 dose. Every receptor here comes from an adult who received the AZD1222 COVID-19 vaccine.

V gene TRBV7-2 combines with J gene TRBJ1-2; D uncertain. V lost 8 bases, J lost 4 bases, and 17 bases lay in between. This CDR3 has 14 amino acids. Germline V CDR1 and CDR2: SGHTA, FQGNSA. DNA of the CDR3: TGTGCCAGCGGCCCGTCCGGGTCGGGCTATGGCTACACCTTC. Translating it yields CASGPSGSGYGYTF.

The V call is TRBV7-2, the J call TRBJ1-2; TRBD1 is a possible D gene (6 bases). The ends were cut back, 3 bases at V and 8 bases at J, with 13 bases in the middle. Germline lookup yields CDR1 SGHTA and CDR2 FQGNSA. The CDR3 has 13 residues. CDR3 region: CASSFDARGGYTF. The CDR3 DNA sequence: TGTGCCAGCAGCTTTGACGCCAGGGGCGGCTACACCTTC.

CDR3: CASSRTSGTVQETQYF. The DNA for the CDR3 is TGTGCCAGTAGTCGGACTAGCGGGACTGTCCAAGAGACCCAGTACTTC. The chain recombines TRBV19 with TRBJ2-5, with 12 bases lining up with TRBD2. The germline V gene has CDR1 LNHDA and CDR2 SQIVND (reference sequence). With V trimmed by 5 bases and J by 1 base, 5 bases remained unmatched. CDR3 length: 16 residues.

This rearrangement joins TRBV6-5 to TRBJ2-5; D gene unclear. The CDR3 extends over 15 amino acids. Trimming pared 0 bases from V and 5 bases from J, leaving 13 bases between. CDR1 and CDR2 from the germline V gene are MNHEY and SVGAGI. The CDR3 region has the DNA TGTGCCAGCAGTTACTCAGGTGGAATTGAGGAGACCCAGTACTTC. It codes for CASSYSGGIEETQYF.

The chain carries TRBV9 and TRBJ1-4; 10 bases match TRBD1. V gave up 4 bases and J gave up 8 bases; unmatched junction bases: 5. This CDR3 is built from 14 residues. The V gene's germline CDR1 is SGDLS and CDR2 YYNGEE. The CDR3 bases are TGTGCCAGCAGCCCGGGACAGGGGAGCGAAAAACTGTTTTTT. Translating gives CASSPGQGSEKLFF.

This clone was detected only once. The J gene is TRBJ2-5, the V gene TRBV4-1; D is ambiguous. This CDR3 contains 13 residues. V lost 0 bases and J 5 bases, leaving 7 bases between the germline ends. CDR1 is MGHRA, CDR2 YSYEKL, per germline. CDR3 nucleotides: TGCGCCAGCAGCCAAGATCGGATCGAGACCCAGTACTTC. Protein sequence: CASSQDRIETQYF.

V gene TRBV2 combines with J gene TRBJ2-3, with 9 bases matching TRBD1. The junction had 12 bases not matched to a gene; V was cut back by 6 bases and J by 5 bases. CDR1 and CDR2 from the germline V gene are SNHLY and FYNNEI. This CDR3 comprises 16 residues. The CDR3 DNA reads TGTGCCAGCAGGGCCGGGACAGGGTTTCTGCAAGATACGCAGTATTTT. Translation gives CASRAGTGFLQDTQYF.

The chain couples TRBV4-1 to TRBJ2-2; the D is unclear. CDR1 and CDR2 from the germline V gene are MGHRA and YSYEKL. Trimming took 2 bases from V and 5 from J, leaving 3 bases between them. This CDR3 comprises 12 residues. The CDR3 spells CASSQITGELFF. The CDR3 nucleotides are TGCGCCAGCAGCCAAATTACCGGGGAGCTGTTTTTT.

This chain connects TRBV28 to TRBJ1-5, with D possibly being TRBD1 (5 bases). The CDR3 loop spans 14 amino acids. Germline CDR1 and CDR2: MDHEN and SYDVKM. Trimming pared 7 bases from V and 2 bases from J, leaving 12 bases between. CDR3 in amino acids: CASIRRGGNQPQHF. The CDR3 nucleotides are TGTGCCAGCATCCGGCGAGGGGGCAATCAGCCCCAGCATTTT.

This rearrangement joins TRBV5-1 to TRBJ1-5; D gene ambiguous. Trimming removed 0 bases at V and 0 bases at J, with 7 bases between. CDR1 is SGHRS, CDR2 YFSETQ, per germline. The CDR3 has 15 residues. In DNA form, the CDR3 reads TGCGCCAGCAGCTTGGAGGGAAATAGCAATCAGCCCCAGCATTTT. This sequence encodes CASSLEGNSNQPQHF.

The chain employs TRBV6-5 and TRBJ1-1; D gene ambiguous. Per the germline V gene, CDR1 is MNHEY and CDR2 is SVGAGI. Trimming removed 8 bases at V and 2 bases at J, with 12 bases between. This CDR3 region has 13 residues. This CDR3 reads CASLRTGNTEAFF. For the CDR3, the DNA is TGTGCCAGCCTTAGGACGGGAAACACTGAAGCTTTCTTT.

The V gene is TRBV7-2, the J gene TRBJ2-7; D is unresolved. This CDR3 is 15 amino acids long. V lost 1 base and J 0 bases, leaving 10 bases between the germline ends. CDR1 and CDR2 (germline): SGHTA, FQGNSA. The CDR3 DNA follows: TGTGCCAGCAGCTTAGGGGTGTACTCCTCCTACGAGCAGTACTTC. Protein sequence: CASSLGVYSSYEQYF.

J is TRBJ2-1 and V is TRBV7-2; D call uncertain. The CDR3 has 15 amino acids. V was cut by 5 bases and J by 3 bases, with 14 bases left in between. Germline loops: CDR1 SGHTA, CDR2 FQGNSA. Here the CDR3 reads CASSLTPRIYNEQFF. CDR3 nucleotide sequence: TGTGCCAGCAGCCTGACCCCTAGAATCTACAATGAGCAGTTCTTC.

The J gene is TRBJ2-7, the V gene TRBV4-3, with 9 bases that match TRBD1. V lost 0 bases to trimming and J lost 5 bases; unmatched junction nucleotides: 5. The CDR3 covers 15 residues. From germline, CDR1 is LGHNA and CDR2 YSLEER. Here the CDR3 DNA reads TGCGCCAGCAGCCAAGATGTGGACAGGGGCGACGAGCAGTACTTC. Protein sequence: CASSQDVDRGDEQYF.

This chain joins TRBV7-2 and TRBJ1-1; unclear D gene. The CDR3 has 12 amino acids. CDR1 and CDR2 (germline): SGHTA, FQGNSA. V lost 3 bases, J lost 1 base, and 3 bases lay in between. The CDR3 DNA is TGTGCCAGCAGCTTTCCGAACACTGAAGCTTTCTTT. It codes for CASSFPNTEAFF.

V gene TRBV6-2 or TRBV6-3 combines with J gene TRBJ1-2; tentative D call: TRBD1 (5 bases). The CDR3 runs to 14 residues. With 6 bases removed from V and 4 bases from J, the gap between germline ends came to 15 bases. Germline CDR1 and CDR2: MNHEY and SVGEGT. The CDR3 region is CASSRAGTAYGYTF. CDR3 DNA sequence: TGTGCCAGCAGCCGAGCCGGGACGGCCTATGGCTACACCTTC.

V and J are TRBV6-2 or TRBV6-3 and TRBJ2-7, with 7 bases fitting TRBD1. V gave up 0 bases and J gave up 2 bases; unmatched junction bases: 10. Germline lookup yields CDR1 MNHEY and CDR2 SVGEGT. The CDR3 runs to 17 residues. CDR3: CASSYSIGQANAYEQYF. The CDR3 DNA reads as TGTGCCAGCAGTTACTCGATTGGACAGGCAAACGCCTACGAGCAGTACTTC.

In DNA form, the CDR3 reads TGTGCCAGCAGTAGAAGGGGTAATGAAAAACTGTTTTTT. Its protein product is CASSRRGNEKLFF. J is TRBJ1-4 and V is TRBV27; D is perhaps TRBD1 (5 bases). Trimming pared 5 bases from V and 4 bases from J, leaving 8 bases between. The length of the CDR3 is 13 residues. The germline CDR1 and CDR2 sequences are MNHEY and SMNVEV (reference sequence).

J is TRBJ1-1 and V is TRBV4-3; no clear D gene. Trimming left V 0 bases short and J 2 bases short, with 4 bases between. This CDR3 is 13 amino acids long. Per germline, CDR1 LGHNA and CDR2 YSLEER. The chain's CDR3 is CASSQDPNTEAFF. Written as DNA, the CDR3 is TGCGCCAGCAGCCAAGATCCTAACACTGAAGCTTTCTTT.

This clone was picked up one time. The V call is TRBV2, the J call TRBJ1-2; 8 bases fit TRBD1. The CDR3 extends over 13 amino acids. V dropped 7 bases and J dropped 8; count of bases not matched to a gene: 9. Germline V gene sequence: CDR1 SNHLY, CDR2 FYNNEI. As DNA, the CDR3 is TGTGCCAGCATACGGACAGGGTCGCAGGGCTACACCTTC. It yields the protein CASIRTGSQGYTF.

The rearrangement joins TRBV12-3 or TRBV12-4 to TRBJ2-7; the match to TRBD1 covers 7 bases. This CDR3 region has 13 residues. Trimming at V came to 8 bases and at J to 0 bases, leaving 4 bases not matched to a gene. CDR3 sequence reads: CASGGQSSYEQYF. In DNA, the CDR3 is TGTGCCAGCGGGGGACAGAGCTCCTACGAGCAGTACTTC.

CDR3 residues: CASSLADRNTEAFF. CDR3 sequence (DNA): TGTGCCAGCAGCTTGGCGGACAGGAACACTGAAGCTTTCTTT. The rearrangement joins TRBV5-4 to TRBJ1-1; D possibly corresponds to TRBD1 (6 bases). The CDR3 covers 14 residues. Trimming cost V 0 bases and J 1 base, with 7 bases left between them. Germline V gene data show CDR1 as SGHNT and CDR2 as YYREEE (reference sequence).

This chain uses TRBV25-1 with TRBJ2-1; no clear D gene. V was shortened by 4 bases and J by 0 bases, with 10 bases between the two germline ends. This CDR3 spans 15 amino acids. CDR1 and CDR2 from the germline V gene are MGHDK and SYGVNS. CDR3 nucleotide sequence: TGTGCCAGCAGTGTAGAGTATAGCTCCTACAATGAGCAGTTCTTC. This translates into CASSVEYSSYNEQFF.

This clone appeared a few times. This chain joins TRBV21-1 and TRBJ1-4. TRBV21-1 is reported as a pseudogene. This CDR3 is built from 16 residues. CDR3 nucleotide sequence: TGTGCCAGCATCGTTTTTGAGGCAGGAATTAATGAAAAACTGTTTTTT. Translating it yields CASIVFEAGINEKLFF.